This T cell receptor (beta chain) was identified during a study of shared clonotypes between healthy human individuals. Germline CDR1 and CDR2: MNHEY and SMNVEV (reference sequence). The CDR3 is made up of 13 amino acids. Trimming removed 4 bases from V and 3 bases from J, with 9 bases in between. Each subset's genomic DNA was split evenly across several immunoSEQ plates. Only in-frame clones appear in the TCRdb table, and some are missing; sequencing was by immunoSEQ multiplex PCR. The sample records 2 million to 2.5 million clones, 85% to 95% being singletons. Every contributor of samples was a Caucasian grown-up residing in Nashville, Tennessee. Into CD45RA+ naive and CD45RA-negative memory subsets, the CD4+ cells were split.

The sequenced sample consisted of naive CD4+ T cells sorted from blood. As for subset: CD45RA+ positively selected. The receptor was isolated from a man aged 18 to 30 in good health. J is TRBJ2-5 and V is TRBV27; D is unclear. DNA for the CDR3: TGTGCCAGCAGTTCTAACTTTGAAGAGACCCAGTACTTC. It yields the protein CASSSNFEETQYF.